This section outlines one T cell receptor (beta chain) sequence together with its context. This specimen belongs to a study of cytomegalovirus exposure and HLA in healthy donors. Study in general: Among the 350 to 500 donors who were genotyped, over 70% fell in the genetic ancestry cluster that is associated with self-reported Caucasian donors.

In the PCR, 60 Vbeta and 13 Jbeta primers were used. TCRdb keeps only in-frame clones here, not all; method: immunoSEQ multiplex PCR. The sample has 76,000 or so clones, about 81% seen once. Germline CDR1 reads SGHRS; CDR2 reads YFSETQ. This CDR3 spans 18 amino acids. Between the trimmed V and J ends, which lost 0 bases and 0 bases, there was a span of 16 bases. The origin of this receptor is a woman between 35 and 50 years old in good health and CMV-seropositive. The J gene is TRBJ2-1, the V gene TRBV5-1, with D tentatively TRBD2 (6 bases). Sequencing was done on a sample of PBMCs. The DNA of the CDR3 is TGCGCCAGCAGCTTGGTTCCGCGGGGTACAAGCTCCTACAATGAGCAGTTCTTC. Its protein product is CASSLVPRGTSSYNEQFF.